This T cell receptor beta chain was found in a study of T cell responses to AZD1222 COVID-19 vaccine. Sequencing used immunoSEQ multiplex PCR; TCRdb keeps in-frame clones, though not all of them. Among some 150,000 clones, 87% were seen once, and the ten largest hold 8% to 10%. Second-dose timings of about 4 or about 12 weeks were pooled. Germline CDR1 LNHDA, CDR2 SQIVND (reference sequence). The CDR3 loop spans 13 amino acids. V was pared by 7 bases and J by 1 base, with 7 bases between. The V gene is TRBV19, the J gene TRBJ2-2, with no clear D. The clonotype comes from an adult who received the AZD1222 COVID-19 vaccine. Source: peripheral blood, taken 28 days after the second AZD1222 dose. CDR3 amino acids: CASNGQNTGELFF. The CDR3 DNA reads TGTGCCAGTAATGGGCAGAACACCGGGGAGCTGTTTTTT.